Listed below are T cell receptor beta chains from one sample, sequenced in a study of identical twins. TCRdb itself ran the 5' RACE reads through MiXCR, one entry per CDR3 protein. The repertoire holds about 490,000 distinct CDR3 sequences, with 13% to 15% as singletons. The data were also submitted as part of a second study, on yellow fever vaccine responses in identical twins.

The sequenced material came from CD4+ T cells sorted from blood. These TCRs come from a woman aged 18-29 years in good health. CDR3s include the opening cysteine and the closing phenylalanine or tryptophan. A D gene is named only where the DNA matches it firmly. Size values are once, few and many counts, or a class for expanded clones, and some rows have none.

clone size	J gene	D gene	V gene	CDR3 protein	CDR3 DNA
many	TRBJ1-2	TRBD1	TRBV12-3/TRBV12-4	CASSLAASQGARGYTF	TGTGCCAGCAGTTTAGCCGCGTCGCAGGGGGCGCGGGGCTACACCTTC
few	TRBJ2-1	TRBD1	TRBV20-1	CSAPTGAATNNEQFF	TGCAGTGCTCCTACAGGGGCCGCAACAAACAATGAGCAGTTCTTC
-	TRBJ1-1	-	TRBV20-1	CSARDWGKNTEAFF	TGCAGTGCTAGAGATTGGGGAAAGAACACTGAAGCTTTCTTT
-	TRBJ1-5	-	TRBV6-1	CASSEVKIQHF	TGTGCCAGCAGTGAAGTTAAGATCCAGCATTTT
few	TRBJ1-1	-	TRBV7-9	CASAGGGTEAFF	TGTGCCAGCGCGGGAGGTGGCACTGAAGCTTTCTTT
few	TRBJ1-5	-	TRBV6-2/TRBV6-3	CASSWGGAGQPQHF	TGTGCCAGCAGTTGGGGGGGGGCTGGCCAGCCCCAGCATTTT
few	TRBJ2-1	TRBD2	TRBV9	CASSVGALAGDDEQFF	TGTGCCAGCAGCGTAGGGGCGCTAGCGGGAGACGATGAGCAGTTCTTC
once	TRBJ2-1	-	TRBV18	CASSPLTRAPSSYNEQFF	TGTGCCAGCTCACCCCTGACGAGGGCCCCTAGCTCCTACAATGAGCAGTTCTTC
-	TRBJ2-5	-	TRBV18	CASSPPAGMETQYF	TGTGCCAGCTCACCACCGGCAGGGATGGAGACCCAGTACTTC
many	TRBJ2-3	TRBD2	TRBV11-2	CASSSLAGVTDTQYF	TGTGCCAGCAGCTCTCTAGCGGGAGTCACAGATACGCAGTATTTT
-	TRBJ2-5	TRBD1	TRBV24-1	CATSAPGQGPETQYF	TGTGCCACCAGCGCCCCCGGACAGGGGCCCGAGACCCAGTACTTC
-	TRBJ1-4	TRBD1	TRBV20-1	CSATDRAGVHEKLFF	TGCAGTGCCACCGACAGGGCCGGGGTACATGAAAAACTGTTTTTT
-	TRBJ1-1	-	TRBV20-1	CSARGGKGKGNTEAFF	TGCAGTGCTAGAGGAGGTAAAGGGAAGGGGAACACTGAAGCTTTCTTT
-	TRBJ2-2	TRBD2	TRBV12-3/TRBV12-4	CASTTAGLGGELFF	TGTGCCAGCACCACAGCGGGATTGGGCGGGGAGCTGTTTTTT
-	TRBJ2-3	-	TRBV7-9	CASSFASDTQYF	TGTGCCAGCAGCTTTGCCTCAGATACGCAGTATTTT
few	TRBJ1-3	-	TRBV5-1	CASSLAGSQGNTIYF	TGCGCCAGCAGCTTGGCCGGGTCTCAAGGGAACACCATATATTTT
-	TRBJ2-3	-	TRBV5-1	CASRVTAPVSTDTQYF	TGCGCCAGCAGAGTAACCGCGCCAGTGAGCACAGATACGCAGTATTTT
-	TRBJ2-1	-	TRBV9	CASSAMGSSYNEQFF	TGTGCCAGCAGCGCCATGGGGAGCTCCTACAATGAGCAGTTCTTC
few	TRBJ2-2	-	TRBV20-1	CSANMAANTGELFF	TGCAGTGCTAATATGGCGGCAAACACCGGGGAGCTGTTTTTT
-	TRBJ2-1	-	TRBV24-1	CATSSWGRGKDNEQFF	TGTGCCACCAGCTCTTGGGGGCGGGGAAAGGACAATGAGCAGTTCTTC
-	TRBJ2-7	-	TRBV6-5	CASSYSGHGSAYEQYF	TGTGCCAGCAGTTACTCGGGGCACGGGAGCGCCTACGAGCAGTACTTC
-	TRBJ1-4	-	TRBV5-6	CASSATLVANEKLFF	TGTGCCAGCAGCGCCACGCTCGTGGCTAATGAAAAACTGTTTTTT
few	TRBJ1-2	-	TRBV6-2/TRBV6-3	CASGTYYGYTF	TGTGCCAGCGGGACGTATTATGGCTACACCTTC
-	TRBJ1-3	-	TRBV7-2	CASSLFSNSGNTIYF	TGTGCCAGCAGCTTATTTAGTAACTCTGGAAACACCATATATTTT
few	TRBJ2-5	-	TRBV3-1	CASSQGYVGGETQYF	TGTGCCAGCAGCCAAGGCTATGTCGGGGGAGAGACCCAGTACTTC
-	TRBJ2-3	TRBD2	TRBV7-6	CASSYLAGTDTQYF	TGTGCCAGCAGCTACCTAGCGGGCACAGATACGCAGTATTTT
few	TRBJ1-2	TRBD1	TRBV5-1	CASKGNRTGRGYTF	TGCGCCAGCAAGGGCAACCGGACAGGGAGAGGCTACACCTTC
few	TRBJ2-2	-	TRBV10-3	CAIAGQTTNTGELFF	TGTGCCATCGCGGGACAAACGACGAACACCGGGGAGCTGTTTTTT
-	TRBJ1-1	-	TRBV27	CASSFHGTPNTEAFF	TGTGCCAGCAGTTTTCACGGGACACCCAACACTGAAGCTTTCTTT
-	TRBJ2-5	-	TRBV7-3	CASSLSRNLETQYF	TGTGCCAGCAGCTTAAGCAGAAACCTAGAGACCCAGTACTTC
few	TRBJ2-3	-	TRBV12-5	CASGLAEALSDTQYF	TGTGCTAGTGGCCTTGCTGAGGCTCTTTCAGATACGCAGTATTTT
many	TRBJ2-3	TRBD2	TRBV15	CATSRWASGSTDTQYF	TGTGCCACCAGCAGGTGGGCTAGCGGGAGTACAGATACGCAGTATTTT
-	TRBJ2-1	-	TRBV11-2	CASSLVRATYNEQFF	TGTGCCAGCAGCTTAGTTCGGGCTACCTACAATGAGCAGTTCTTC
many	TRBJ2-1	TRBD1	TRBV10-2	CASLSGTGGTFF	TGCGCCAGCCTTTCCGGGACAGGGGGCACGTTCTTC
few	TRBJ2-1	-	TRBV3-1	CASSQGTGSHEQFF	TGTGCCAGCAGCCAAGGAACAGGGTCCCATGAGCAGTTCTTC
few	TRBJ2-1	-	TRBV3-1	CASSQTRQGDEQFF	TGTGCCAGCAGCCAAACTCGCCAGGGAGATGAGCAGTTCTTC